This record looks at one T cell receptor beta chain sequence and its context. Its antigen is unknown. Data came from immunoSEQ multiplex PCR; TCRdb stores just in-frame clones and leaves some out. This table has around 31,000 clones, approximately 83% appearing once. Following autologous stem cell transplantation, relapse occurred in every patient, and exposure to brentuximab vedotin varied. The authors purified CD4+ T cells from thawed PBMCs by magnetic negative selection. The CDR3 has 13 residues. V was shortened by 7 bases and J by 0 bases, with 6 bases between the two germline ends. Germline CDR1 reads SNHLY; CDR2 reads FYNNEI. This entry comes from a study of PD-1 blockade in classical Hodgkin lymphoma. Study-level findings and limits: Unlike CD8+ TCR diversity, which did not rise significantly by C4D1, CD4+ TCR diversity did. Patients starting nivolumab under 1 year after ASCT were excluded. Complete responders' baseline diversity resembled that of newly diagnosed patients.

The source was CD4+ T cells from blood, collected at baseline. This TCR came from a human donor with classical Hodgkin lymphoma. The gene calls are TRBV2 and TRBJ1-4; D uncertain. CDR3 DNA: TGTGCCAGCATTAAGACAACTAATGAAAAACTGTTTTTT. Translation gives CASIKTTNEKLFF.